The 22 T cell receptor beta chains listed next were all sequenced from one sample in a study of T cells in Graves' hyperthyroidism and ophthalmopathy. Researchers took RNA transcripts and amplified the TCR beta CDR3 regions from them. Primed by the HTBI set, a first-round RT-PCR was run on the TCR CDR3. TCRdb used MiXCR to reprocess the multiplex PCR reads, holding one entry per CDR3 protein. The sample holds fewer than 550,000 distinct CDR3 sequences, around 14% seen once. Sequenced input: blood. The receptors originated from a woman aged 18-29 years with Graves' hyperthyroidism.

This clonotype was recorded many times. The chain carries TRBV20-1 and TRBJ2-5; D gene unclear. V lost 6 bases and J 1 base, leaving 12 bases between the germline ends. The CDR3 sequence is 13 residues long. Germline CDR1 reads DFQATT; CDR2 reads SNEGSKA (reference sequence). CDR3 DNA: TGCAGTGCCGCCACCCAGATCCAAGAGACCCAGTACTTC. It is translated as CSAATQIQETQYF.

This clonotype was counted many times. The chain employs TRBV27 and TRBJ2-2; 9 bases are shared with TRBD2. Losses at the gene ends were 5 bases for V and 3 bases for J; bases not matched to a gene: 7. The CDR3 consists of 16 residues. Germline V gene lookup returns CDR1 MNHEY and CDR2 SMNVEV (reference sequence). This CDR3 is CASSPPSGRYTGELFF. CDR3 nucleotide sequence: TGTGCCAGCAGTCCCCCCAGCGGGAGGTACACCGGGGAGCTGTTTTTT.

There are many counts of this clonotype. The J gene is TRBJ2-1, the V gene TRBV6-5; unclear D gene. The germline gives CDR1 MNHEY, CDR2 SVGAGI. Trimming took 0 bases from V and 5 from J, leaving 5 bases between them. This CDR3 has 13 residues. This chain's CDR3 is CASSYSYDNEQFF. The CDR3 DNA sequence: TGTGCCAGCAGTTACTCGTATGACAATGAGCAGTTCTTC.

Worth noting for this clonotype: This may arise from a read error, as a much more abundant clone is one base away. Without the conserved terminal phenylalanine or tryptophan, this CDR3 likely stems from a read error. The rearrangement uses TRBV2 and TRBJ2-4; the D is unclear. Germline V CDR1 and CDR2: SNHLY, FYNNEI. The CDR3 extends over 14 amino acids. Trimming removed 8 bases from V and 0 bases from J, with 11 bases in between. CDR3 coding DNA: TGTGCCAGCTTTCTGCCTCTAGCCAAAAACATTCAGTACCTC. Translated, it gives CASFLPLAKNIQYL.

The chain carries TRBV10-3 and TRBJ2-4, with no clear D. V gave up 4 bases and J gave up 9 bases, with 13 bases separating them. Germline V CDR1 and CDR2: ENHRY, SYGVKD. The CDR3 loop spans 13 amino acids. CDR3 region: CAISADSWGIQYF. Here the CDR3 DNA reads TGTGCCATCAGTGCCGACTCCTGGGGCATTCAGTACTTC.

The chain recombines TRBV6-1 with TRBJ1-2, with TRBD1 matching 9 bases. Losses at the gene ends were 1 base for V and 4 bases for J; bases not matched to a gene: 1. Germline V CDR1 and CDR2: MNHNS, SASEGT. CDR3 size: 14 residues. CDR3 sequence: CASSEGTGAYGYTF. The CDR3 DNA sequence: TGTGCCAGCAGTGAAGGGACAGGGGCCTATGGCTACACCTTC.

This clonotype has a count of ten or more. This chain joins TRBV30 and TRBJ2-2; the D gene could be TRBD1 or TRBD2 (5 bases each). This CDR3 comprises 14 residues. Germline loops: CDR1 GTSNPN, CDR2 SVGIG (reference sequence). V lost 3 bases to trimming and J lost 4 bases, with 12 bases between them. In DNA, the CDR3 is TGTGCCTGGAGACGGGACGTCGCCACCGGGGAGCTGTTTTTT. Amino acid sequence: CAWRRDVATGELFF.

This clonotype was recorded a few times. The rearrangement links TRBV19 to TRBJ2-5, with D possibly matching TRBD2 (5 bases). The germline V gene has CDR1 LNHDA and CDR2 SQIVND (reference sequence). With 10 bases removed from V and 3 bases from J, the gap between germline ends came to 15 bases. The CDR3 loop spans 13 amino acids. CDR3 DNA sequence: TGTGCCACCCGTTGGCGGGCGGAAGAGACCCAGTACTTC. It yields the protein CATRWRAEETQYF.

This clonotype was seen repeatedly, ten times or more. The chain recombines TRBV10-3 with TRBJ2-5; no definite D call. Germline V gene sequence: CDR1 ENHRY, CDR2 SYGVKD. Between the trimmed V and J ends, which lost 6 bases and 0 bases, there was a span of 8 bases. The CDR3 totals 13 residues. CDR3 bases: TGTGCCATCAGCTCAGACAACCAAGAGACCCAGTACTTC. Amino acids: CAISSDNQETQYF.

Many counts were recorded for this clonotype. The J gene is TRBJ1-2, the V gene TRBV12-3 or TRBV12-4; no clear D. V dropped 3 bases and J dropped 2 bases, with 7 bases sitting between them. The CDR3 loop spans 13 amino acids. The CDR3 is CASSFLQNYGYTF. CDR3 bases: TGTGCCAGCAGTTTTTTGCAAAACTATGGCTACACCTTC.

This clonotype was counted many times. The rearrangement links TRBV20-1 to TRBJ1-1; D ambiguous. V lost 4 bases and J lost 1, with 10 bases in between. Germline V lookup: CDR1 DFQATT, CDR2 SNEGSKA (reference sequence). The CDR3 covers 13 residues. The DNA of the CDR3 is TGCAGTGCTACCCCGGACTGGAACACTGAAGCTTTCTTT. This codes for CSATPDWNTEAFF.

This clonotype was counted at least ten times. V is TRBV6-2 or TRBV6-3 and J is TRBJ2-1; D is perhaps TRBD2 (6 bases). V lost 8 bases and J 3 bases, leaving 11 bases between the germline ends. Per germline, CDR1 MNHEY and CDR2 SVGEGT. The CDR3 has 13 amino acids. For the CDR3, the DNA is TGTGCCAGCCTAGGTAGCGGCTACAATGAGCAGTTCTTC. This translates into CASLGSGYNEQFF.

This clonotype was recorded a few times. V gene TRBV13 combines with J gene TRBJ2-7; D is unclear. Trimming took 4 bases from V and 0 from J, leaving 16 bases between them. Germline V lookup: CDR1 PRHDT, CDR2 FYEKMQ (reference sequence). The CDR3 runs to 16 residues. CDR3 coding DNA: TGTGCCAGCAGCTCAAGGTCGTTGGTTTACTCCTACGAGCAGTACTTC. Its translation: CASSSRSLVYSYEQYF. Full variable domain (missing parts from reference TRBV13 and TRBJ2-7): AAGVIQSPRHLIKEKRETATLKCYPIPRHDTVYWYQQGPGQDPQFLISFYEKMQSDKGSIPDRFSAQQFSDYHSELNMSSLELGDSALYFCASSSRSLVYSYEQYFGPGTRLTVT.

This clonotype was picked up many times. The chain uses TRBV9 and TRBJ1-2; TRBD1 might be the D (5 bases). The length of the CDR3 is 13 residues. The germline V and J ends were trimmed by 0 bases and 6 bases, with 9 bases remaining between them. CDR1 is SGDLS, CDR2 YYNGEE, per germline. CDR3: CASSVDRPHGYTF. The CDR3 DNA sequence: TGTGCCAGCAGCGTAGACAGGCCCCATGGCTACACCTTC. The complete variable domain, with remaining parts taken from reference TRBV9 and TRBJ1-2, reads DSGVTQTPKHLITATGQRVTLRCSPRSGDLSVYWYQQSLDQGLQFLIQYYNGEERAKGNILERFSAQQFPDLHSELNLSSLELGDSALYFCASSVDRPHGYTFGSGTRLTVV.

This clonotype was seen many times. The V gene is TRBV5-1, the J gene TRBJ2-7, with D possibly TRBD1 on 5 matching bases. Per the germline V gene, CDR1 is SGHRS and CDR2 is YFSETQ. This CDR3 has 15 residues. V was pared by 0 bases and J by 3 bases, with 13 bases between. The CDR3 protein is CASSLDDSKIYEQYF. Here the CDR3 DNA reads TGCGCCAGCAGCTTGGATGACAGTAAGATCTACGAGCAGTACTTC.

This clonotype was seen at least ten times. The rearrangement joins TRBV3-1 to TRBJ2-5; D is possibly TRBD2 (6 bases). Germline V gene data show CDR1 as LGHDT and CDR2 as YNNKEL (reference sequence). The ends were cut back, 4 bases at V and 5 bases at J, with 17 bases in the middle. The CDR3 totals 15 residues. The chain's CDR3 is CASSRPATGVETQYF. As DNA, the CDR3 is TGTGCCAGCAGCCGACCGGCAACGGGAGTGGAGACCCAGTACTTC.

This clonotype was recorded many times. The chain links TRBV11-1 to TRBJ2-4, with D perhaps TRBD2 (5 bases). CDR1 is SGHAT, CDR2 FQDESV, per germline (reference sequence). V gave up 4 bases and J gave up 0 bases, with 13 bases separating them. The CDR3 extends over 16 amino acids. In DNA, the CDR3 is TGTGCCAGCAGCTCTAATACTGGACTAGCCAAAAACATTCAGTACTTC. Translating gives CASSSNTGLAKNIQYF.

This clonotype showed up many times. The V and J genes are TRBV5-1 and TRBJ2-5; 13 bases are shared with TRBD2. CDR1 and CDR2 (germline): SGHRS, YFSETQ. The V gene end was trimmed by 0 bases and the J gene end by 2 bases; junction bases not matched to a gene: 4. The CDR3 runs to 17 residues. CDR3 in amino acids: CASSLVGGLAGQETQYF. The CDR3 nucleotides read TGCGCCAGCAGCTTGGTCGGGGGACTAGCGGGGCAAGAGACCCAGTACTTC.

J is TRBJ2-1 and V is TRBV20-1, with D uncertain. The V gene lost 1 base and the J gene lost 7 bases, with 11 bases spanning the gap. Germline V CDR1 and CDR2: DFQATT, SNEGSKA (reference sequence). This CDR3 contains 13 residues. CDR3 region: CSARGEKWNEQFF. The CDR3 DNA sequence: TGCAGTGCTAGAGGAGAGAAATGGAATGAGCAGTTCTTC.

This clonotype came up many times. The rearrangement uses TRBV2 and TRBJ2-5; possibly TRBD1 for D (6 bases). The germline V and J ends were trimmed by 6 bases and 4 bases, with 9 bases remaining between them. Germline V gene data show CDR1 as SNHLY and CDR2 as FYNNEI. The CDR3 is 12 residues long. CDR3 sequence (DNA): TGTGCCAGCAGGATAGGGGGAGAGACCCAGTACTTC. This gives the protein CASRIGGETQYF.

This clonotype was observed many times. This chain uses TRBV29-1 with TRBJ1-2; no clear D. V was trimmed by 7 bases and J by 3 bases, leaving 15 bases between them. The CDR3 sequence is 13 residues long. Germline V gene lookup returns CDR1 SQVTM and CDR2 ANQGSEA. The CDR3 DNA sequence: TGCAGCGCAGGTGTGGATTCGGACTATGGCTACACCTTC. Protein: CSAGVDSDYGYTF.

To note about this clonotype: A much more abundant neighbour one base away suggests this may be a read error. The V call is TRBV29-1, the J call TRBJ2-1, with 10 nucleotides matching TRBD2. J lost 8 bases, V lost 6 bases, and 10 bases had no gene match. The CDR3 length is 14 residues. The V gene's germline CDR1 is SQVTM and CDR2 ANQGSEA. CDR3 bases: TGCAGCGTAGCCACTAGCGGGGCTGGCTATGAGCAGTTCTTC. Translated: CSVATSGAGYEQFF.